This TCR beta chain emerged from a study of T cells in localized non-small cell lung cancer. Study outcomes and limitations: For the top 100 tumor clones, a median about 60 also appeared in adjacent lung.

With respect to this clone: Its cognate antigen is unknown.

The data were produced by immunoSEQ multiplex PCR, yet TCRdb's version contains in-frame clones alone and is incomplete. The sample records roughly 3,500 clones, 20% to 25% being singletons. Germline CDR1 reads MNHGY; CDR2 reads SAAAGT. This CDR3 has 14 amino acids. V trimming: 6 bases; J trimming: 5 bases; junction bases outside the gene matches: 6. This TCR derives from a woman aged 35-70 years with stage I lung adenocarcinoma. The rearrangement joins TRBV6-8 to TRBJ1-4, with 7 bases aligning to TRBD1. The sample consisted of lung tumor tissue, taken before any cancer treatment. In nucleotides, the CDR3 is TGTGCCAGCAGAAAGGACAGGTTAAATGAAAAACTGTTTTTT. Translation gives CASRKDRLNEKLFF.